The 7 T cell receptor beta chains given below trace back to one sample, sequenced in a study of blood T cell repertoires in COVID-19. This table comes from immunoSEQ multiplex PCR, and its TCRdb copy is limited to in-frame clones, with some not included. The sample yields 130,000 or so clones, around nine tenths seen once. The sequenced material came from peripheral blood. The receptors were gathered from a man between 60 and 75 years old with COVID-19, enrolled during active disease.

Here the CDR3 reads CAVDGSWGGYTF. Written as DNA, the CDR3 is TGCGCTGTGGACGGGAGCTGGGGTGGCTACACCTTC. This sequence joins TRBV29-1 and TRBJ1-2; D gene ambiguous. In germline, CDR1 is SQVTM, CDR2 ANQGSEA. CDR3 length equals 12 residues.

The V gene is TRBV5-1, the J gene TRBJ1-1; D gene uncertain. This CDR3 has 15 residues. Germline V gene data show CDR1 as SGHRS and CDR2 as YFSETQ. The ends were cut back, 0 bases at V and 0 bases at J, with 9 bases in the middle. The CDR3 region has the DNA TGCGCCAGCAGCTTGGCAGCCAGGATGAACACTGAAGCTTTCTTT. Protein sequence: CASSLAARMNTEAFF.

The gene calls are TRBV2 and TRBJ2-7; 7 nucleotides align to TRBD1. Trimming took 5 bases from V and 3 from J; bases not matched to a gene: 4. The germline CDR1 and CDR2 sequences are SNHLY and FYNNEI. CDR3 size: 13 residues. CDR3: CASSRQGGYEQYF. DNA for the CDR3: TGTGCCAGCAGTCGACAGGGCGGCTACGAGCAGTACTTC.

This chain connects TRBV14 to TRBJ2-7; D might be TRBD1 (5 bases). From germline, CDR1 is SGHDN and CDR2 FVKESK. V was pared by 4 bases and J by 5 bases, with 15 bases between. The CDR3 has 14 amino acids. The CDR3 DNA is TGTGCCAGCAGCCTCAGTAGGGGCAAGGACGAGCAGTACTTC. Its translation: CASSLSRGKDEQYF.

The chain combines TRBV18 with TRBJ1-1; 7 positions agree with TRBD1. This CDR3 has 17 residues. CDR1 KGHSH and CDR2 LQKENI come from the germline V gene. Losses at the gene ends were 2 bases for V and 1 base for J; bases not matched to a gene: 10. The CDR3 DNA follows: TGTGCCAGCTCACCAGGGAGGCAGACAGGGAGGAACACTGAAGCTTTCTTT. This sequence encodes CASSPGRQTGRNTEAFF. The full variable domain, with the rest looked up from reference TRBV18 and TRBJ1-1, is NAGVMQNPRHLVRRRGQEARLRCSPMKGHSHVYWYRQLPEEGLKFMVYLQKENIIDESGMPKERFSAEFPKEGPSILRIQQVVRGDSAAYFCASSPGRQTGRNTEAFFGQGTRLTVV.

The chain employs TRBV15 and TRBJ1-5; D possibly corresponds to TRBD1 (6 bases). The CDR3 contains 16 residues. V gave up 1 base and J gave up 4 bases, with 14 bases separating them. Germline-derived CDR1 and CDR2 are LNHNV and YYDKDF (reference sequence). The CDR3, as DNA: TGTGCCACCAGCAGAGGATCCACCCAGGGGAATCAGCCCCAGCATTTT. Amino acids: CATSRGSTQGNQPQHF.

The chain's CDR3 is CSVEGRVNTEAFF. The CDR3 region has the DNA TGCAGCGTTGAAGGACGGGTTAACACTGAAGCTTTCTTT. The chain employs TRBV29-1 and TRBJ1-1, with D uncertain. There are 13 residues in the CDR3. The germline V gene has CDR1 SQVTM and CDR2 ANQGSEA. V was pared by 1 base and J by 2 bases, with 8 bases between.